What follows describes a single TCR beta chain. The antigen is not known. The data originate from a study of cytomegalovirus exposure and HLA in healthy donors. Whole-study findings and limits: Among donors in an Asian-associated ancestry cluster, a later analysis reportedly found fewer N-insertions than the approximately 670-donor mean. A later analysis by the authors found several of the most significant clusters apparently linked to common viral pathogens. Presence/absence analyses took donor sequencing depth as roughly uniform.

This CDR3 is 16 amino acids long. Germline V lookup: CDR1 LGHNA, CDR2 YSLEER. V was pared by 0 bases and J by 2 bases, with 4 bases of the junction left unmatched. 13 Jbeta primers and 60 Vbeta primers were used for the PCR. Only in-frame clones appear in the TCRdb table, and some are missing; sequencing was by immunoSEQ multiplex PCR. The sample carries roughly 180,000 clones, approximately 80% recorded once. This chain links TRBV4-3 with TRBJ1-5, with 7 positions matching TRBD1. The sequence was obtained from a man in his thirties or forties in good health and CMV-seronegative. Sequencing input: PBMCs. CDR3 sequence reads: CASSQDVTGGNQPQHF. The CDR3, as DNA: TGCGCCAGCAGCCAAGATGTTACAGGGGGCAATCAGCCCCAGCATTTT.